Following are 23 T cell receptor beta chains from one sample sequenced in a study of blood T cell repertoires in COVID-19. Assay: immunoSEQ multiplex PCR; the TCRdb copy retains only in-frame clones and omits some. The sample shows some 210,000 clones, 92% of them seen only once. Source material: peripheral blood. The receptors were gathered from a man aged 25 to 40 with acute or convalescent COVID-19.

The genes are TRBV30 and TRBJ1-1; D possibly corresponds to TRBD1 (6 bases). Trimming took off 8 bases at V and 5 bases at J, with 18 bases between the two ends. CDR1 GTSNPN and CDR2 SVGIG come from the germline V gene (reference sequence). This CDR3 has 13 amino acids. The CDR3 coding sequence is TGTGCCGGACTCGACAGGATGGGGACTGAAGCTTTCTTT. Translated: CAGLDRMGTEAFF.

The rearrangement joins TRBV28 to TRBJ1-2; TRBD1 might be the D (5 bases). Per germline, CDR1 MDHEN and CDR2 SYDVKM. Trimming left V 6 bases short and J 8 bases short, with 13 bases between. The CDR3 spans 12 residues. CDR3 sequence: CASSLRVEGYTF. CDR3 sequence (DNA): TGTGCCAGCAGCCTCAGGGTGGAGGGCTACACCTTC.

The rearrangement links TRBV7-3 to TRBJ2-7; 9 nucleotides line up with TRBD2. V lost 4 bases to trimming and J lost 5 bases; unmatched junction nucleotides: 6. Germline lookup yields CDR1 SGHTA and CDR2 FQGTGA. The length of the CDR3 is 14 residues. As DNA, the CDR3 is TGTGCCAGCAGCTCCACCGGGACTAGCCACGAGCAGTACTTC. Amino acid sequence: CASSSTGTSHEQYF.

The chain uses TRBV15 and TRBJ2-2; no definite D call. CDR3 size: 16 residues. Germline CDR1 is LNHNV and CDR2 is YYDKDF (reference sequence). With 0 bases removed from V and 6 bases from J, the gap between germline ends came to 14 bases. The CDR3 loop reads CATSREWATLAGELFF. In DNA form, the CDR3 reads TGTGCCACCAGCAGAGAGTGGGCCACCCTCGCCGGGGAGCTGTTTTTT.

The rearrangement joins TRBV7-2 to TRBJ1-5; 8 nucleotides align to TRBD1. The CDR3 runs to 13 residues. Germline lookup yields CDR1 SGHTA and CDR2 FQGNSA. V dropped 3 bases and J dropped 7; count of bases not matched to a gene: 2. The CDR3: CASSFGQGQPQHF. In DNA, the CDR3 is TGTGCCAGCAGCTTTGGACAGGGCCAGCCCCAGCATTTT.

This clone has a single count. The gene calls are TRBV7-2 and TRBJ2-3; 13 nucleotides match TRBD2. With 0 bases clipped from V and 8 bases from J, the junction kept 8 bases outside the gene matches. In germline, CDR1 is SGHTA, CDR2 FQGNSA. The CDR3 is 17 residues long. The CDR3 coding sequence is TGTGCCAGCAGCTTAGCCTATACTAGCGGGGGGGCAGGTACGCAGTATTTT. Translated, it gives CASSLAYTSGGAGTQYF.

With respect to this clone: One end of the junction does not line up with germline, which may come from a read error. CDR3 DNA: TGTGCCATCAGTACTAGCGGGATTCTTAAGTTCTTC. The encoded protein is CAISTSGILKFF. The genes are TRBV6-5 and TRBJ2-1, with 10 positions matching TRBD2. Germline V CDR1 and CDR2: MNHEY, SVGAGI. The CDR3 runs 12 residues.

The CDR3, as DNA: TGTGCCAGCAGCTTATCTACCACAGGGGCTGGCTACACCTTC. Its protein is CASSLSTTGAGYTF. J is TRBJ1-2 and V is TRBV11-2, with 7 bases aligning to TRBD1. The trim removed 2 bases at V and 7 bases at J, leaving 7 bases unmatched. Germline V gene sequence: CDR1 SGHAT, CDR2 FQNNGV. The CDR3 loop spans 14 amino acids.

This chain joins TRBV10-1 and TRBJ2-1; 9 nucleotides line up with TRBD2. With V trimmed by 3 bases and J by 10 bases, 10 bases remained unmatched. The germline V gene encodes CDR1 WNHNN and CDR2 SYGVQD (reference sequence). This CDR3 contains 15 residues. The CDR3 DNA follows: TGCGCCAGCAGTGATGCGGCGGGAGGGCCGAGGGAGCAGTTCTTC. Residues: CASSDAAGGPREQFF.

The rearrangement links TRBV7-2 to TRBJ2-7; D perhaps matches TRBD1 (6 bases). CDR3 length: 16 residues. V was pared by 4 bases and J by 4 bases, with 20 bases between. Germline CDR1 and CDR2: SGHTA and FQGNSA. The CDR3 here is CASSSPGHPKGYEQYF. CDR3 DNA sequence: TGTGCCAGCAGCTCCCCGGGACATCCCAAGGGATACGAGCAGTACTTC.

This clone was recorded only once. This chain links TRBV30 with TRBJ1-1, with D possibly being TRBD1 (6 bases). Per the germline V gene, CDR1 is GTSNPN and CDR2 is SVGIG (reference sequence). The CDR3 sequence is 14 residues long. Trimming cost V 4 bases and J 4 bases, with 16 bases left between them. The CDR3 region is CAWIIWGRSTEAFF. CDR3 sequence (DNA): TGTGCCTGGATCATCTGGGGGCGCAGCACTGAAGCTTTCTTT.

Here the CDR3 reads CASTGFREGGLQPQHF. DNA of the CDR3: TGTGCCAGTACAGGTTTCAGGGAGGGTGGCCTTCAGCCCCAGCATTTT. This chain connects TRBV19 to TRBJ1-5, with D possibly TRBD1 on 5 matching bases. The CDR3 is 16 residues long. Germline V gives CDR1 LNHDA, CDR2 SQIVND (reference sequence). V lost 7 bases and J 6 bases, leaving 22 bases between the germline ends.

This clone showed up many times. This sequence joins TRBV20-1 and TRBJ2-3, with D possibly matching TRBD1 (5 bases). The V end was cut by 3 bases, the J end by 0 bases, with 10 bases between. This CDR3 region has 14 residues. CDR1 is DFQATT, CDR2 SNEGSKA, per germline (reference sequence). The CDR3 reads CSASLTASTDTQYF. CDR3 nucleotide sequence: TGCAGTGCTAGTCTGACAGCCAGCACAGATACGCAGTATTTT.

V usage is TRBV20-1 and J usage is TRBJ1-6, with D possibly TRBD1 on 5 matching bases. The V end lost 3 bases, the J end lost 6 bases, and 9 bases lay between the germline ends. The CDR3 is made up of 13 amino acids. The germline V gene encodes CDR1 DFQATT and CDR2 SNEGSKA (reference sequence). This CDR3 reads CSASVGANSPLHF. CDR3 DNA sequence: TGCAGTGCTAGTGTAGGGGCTAATTCACCCCTCCACTTT.

The J gene is TRBJ2-6, the V gene TRBV11-3; D not resolved. The germline CDR1 and CDR2 sequences are SGHNT and YENEEA. Trimming removed 1 base from V and 2 bases from J, with 3 bases in between. This CDR3 is built from 14 residues. This CDR3 is CASSLVTGANVLTF. The CDR3 DNA reads as TGTGCCAGCAGCTTAGTCACTGGGGCCAACGTCCTGACTTTC.

This rearrangement joins TRBV5-1 to TRBJ1-5; TRBD1 aligns across 8 bases. This CDR3 comprises 18 residues. Germline V gene data show CDR1 as SGHRS and CDR2 as YFSETQ. The V gene end was trimmed by 0 bases and the J gene end by 0 bases; junction bases not matched to a gene: 8. The CDR3 region is CASSLGTGSAYSNQPQHF. CDR3 nucleotides: TGCGCCAGCAGCTTGGGGACAGGGAGCGCTTATAGCAATCAGCCCCAGCATTTT.

The rearrangement uses TRBV5-1 and TRBJ2-2; 7 nucleotides match TRBD2. Germline trimming cut 4 bases from V and 6 bases from J; bases unmatched to any gene: 15. There are 17 residues in the CDR3. CDR1 SGHRS and CDR2 YFSETQ come from the germline V gene. The CDR3, as DNA: TGCGCCAGCAGCAACCGTGGGAGCGGGATTGGGTCCGGGGAGCTGTTTTTT. This sequence encodes CASSNRGSGIGSGELFF.

The V and J genes are TRBV18 and TRBJ2-7, with unresolved D. V was clipped by 3 bases and J by 6 bases, with 12 bases between them. From germline, CDR1 is KGHSH and CDR2 LQKENI. The CDR3 consists of 13 residues. CDR3 in amino acids: CASSPANSGEQYF. The CDR3 nucleotides are TGTGCCAGCTCACCGGCGAACTCAGGCGAGCAGTACTTC. The complete variable domain, with remaining parts taken from reference TRBV18 and TRBJ2-7, reads NAGVMQNPRHLVRRRGQEARLRCSPMKGHSHVYWYRQLPEEGLKFMVYLQKENIIDESGMPKERFSAEFPKEGPSILRIQQVVRGDSAAYFCASSPANSGEQYFGPGTRLTVT.

The chain employs TRBV4-1 and TRBJ1-2; D gene ambiguous. Germline values: CDR1 MGHRA, CDR2 YSYEKL. The length of the CDR3 is 15 residues. The V and J ends lost 2 bases and 7 bases respectively, with 17 bases between them. The CDR3 DNA follows: TGCGCCAGCAGCCAACCGCCGACGGGGAGTAGTGGCTACACCTTC. It yields the protein CASSQPPTGSSGYTF.

Details on this clone: At one of its ends the junction is not consistent with the germline gene, which may arise from a read error. The chain recombines TRBV2 with TRBJ1-1; tentatively, D is TRBD1 (5 bases). The germline CDR1 and CDR2 sequences are SNHLY and FYNNEI. This CDR3 has 13 amino acids. CDR3 amino acids: CASGEQENTEAFF. Written as DNA, the CDR3 is TGTGCCAGCGGTGAACAGGAAAACACTGAAGCTTTCTTT.

Here the CDR3 reads CASSGGPQNSEAFF. CDR3 nucleotide sequence: TGCGCCAGCAGCGGCGGCCCCCAAAACTCCGAAGCTTTCTTT. V and J are TRBV5-1 and TRBJ1-1, with D unresolved. The CDR3 consists of 14 residues. V was clipped by 4 bases and J by 8 bases, with 18 bases between them. Germline assignment: CDR1 SGHRS and CDR2 YFSETQ.

The chain employs TRBV7-2 and TRBJ2-7; possibly TRBD1 for D (6 bases). The CDR3 consists of 17 residues. Trimming stripped 5 bases from V and 3 bases from J, with 23 bases between. In germline, CDR1 is SGHTA, CDR2 FQGNSA. For the CDR3, the DNA is TGTGCCAGCAGCCCTAGAAGGGGGATGGGAGTAGTCTACGAGCAGTACTTC. Translating it yields CASSPRRGMGVVYEQYF.

CDR3 sequence (DNA): TGTGCCTTCATAGGGGGCAGCACAGATACGCAGTATTTT. Amino acid sequence: CAFIGGSTDTQYF. This rearrangement joins TRBV30 to TRBJ2-3, with 7 bases fitting TRBD1. V dropped 7 bases and J dropped 0; count of bases not matched to a gene: 4. The CDR3 covers 13 residues. Looked up from germline, CDR1 is GTSNPN and CDR2 is SVGIG (reference sequence). The variable domain in full, completed from reference TRBV30 and TRBJ2-3, reads SQTIHQWPATLVQPVGSPLSLECTVEGTSNPNLYWYRQAAGRGLQLLFYSVGIGQISSEVPQNLSASRPQDRQFILSSKKLLLSDSGFYLCAFIGGSTDTQYFGPGTRLTVL.